Sequencing of this T cell receptor beta chain was carried out in a study of shared clonotypes between healthy human individuals (dated by TCRdb to the early 2020s). For the study in its entirety: A couple of women and a few men aged 18 to 49 years were included in the cohort. Different laboratories and diverse techniques were used to prepare libraries and sequence TCR repertoires, to increase sequencing depth and limit assay-specific biases. Per donor, leukapheresis produced somewhere between about 0.8 and 9 billion PBMCs. For each donor, CD4 naive and CD4 memory were each run on three plates, CD8 naive on two plates, and CD8 memory on one plate. To estimate repertoire size and how much clonotype sharing occurs between individuals, the study deeply sequenced the blood TCR repertoires of roughly 5 healthy adults. The full study reports these points: Rarefaction of sorted-subset datasets indicated incomplete sequencing despite the large sequencing depth. Higher generation probabilities were observed for clonotypes shared by all four sorted-subset donors than for non-shared clonotypes. When a handful of donors were compared, the shared fraction of clonotypes was roughly 5% for naive CD4, approximately 3.5% for naive CD8, 2.3% for memory CD4, and around 0.4% for memory CD8. Because the study included a small number of donors, the genetic and exposure-history diversity represented was limited. Sampling was restricted to blood, and TCR repertoires in tissue are likely to differ from TCR repertoires in blood. Pairwise subsampling led to the expectation that sequencing depth would affect the degree of clonotype sharing among donors. Naive subsets generally had larger estimated clonotype richness than memory subsets.

As regards this clone: Its antigen specificity is not known. No base-level quality is on record; no much larger clone is a single base apart.

Germline trimming amounts to 4 bases on V and 1 base on J, with 5 as the count of junction bases outside the gene matches. From the cysteine through the phenylalanine, the CDR3 covers 15 amino acids. Of all the DNA, just the CDR3 is kept, 45 bases in frame from base 1. CDR1 and CDR2, per the germline V gene, are SGHDN and FVKESK. Donors were healthy HIV-negative adults with no recently reported acute infections or vaccinations. Only Caucasian adults living in Nashville, Tennessee, USA were represented among the donors. Magnetic negative selection was used to enrich CD4+ T cells, after which naive cells were positively selected on CD45RA and the negative fraction became the memory subset. After blood collection by leukapheresis, PBMCs were isolated using Ficoll-Histopaque density gradient centrifugation and then cryopreserved in the vapor phase of liquid nitrogen. Analytical flow cytometry was used to check the purity and quantity of each magnetically sorted T cell population. Genomic DNA was isolated from every sorted fraction and measured by UV absorbance on a Nanodrop 2000c.

Using the deep immunoSEQ assay, TCR CDR3 regions were amplified from genomic DNA by multiplex PCR. Genomic DNA extracted from each cell subset was distributed evenly over all wells of several immunoSEQ 96-well plates, and each plate served as one replicate. For sorted subsets, roughly 200 ng genomic DNA, equal to about 30,000 T cell genomes, was loaded into each replicate PCR. Purified libraries were quantified with a Qubit 3.0 fluorometer, sized on a Bioanalyzer 2100, and re-quantified with the KAPA Library Quantification kit. Each immunoSEQ 96-well plate was sequenced on its own single-read 150-cycle Illumina NextSeq 550 flow cell. In the source study's methods: Because only junctional sequences without quality scores were contained in the immunoSEQ output, filtering matching that applied to full-length reads could not be performed. To assign V/J genes and CDR3, sequences were annotated using PyIR, a Python wrapper for IgBLAST v1.9, with IMGT germline references. Reads were filtered out if the reads had weak V/J assignments (E-value above 1e-6), no CDR3, stop codons, out-of-frame junctions, or ambiguous translated residues. V3J clonotypes were defined as sequences sharing an identical inferred V gene, J gene, and CDR3 amino acid sequence. Percentage overlap between repertoires was calculated by dividing the number of shared unique clonotypes by the size of the smaller repertoire. Three approaches were used to assess repertoire richness: RTK rarefaction, the Chao1 estimator, and Recon v2.1 estimates of unobserved clonotypes. Generation probabilities for all TCRbeta clonotypes obtained by the gDNA method from four donors were computed using OLGA. The source is immuneACCESS, and TCRdb retained only in-frame sequences with V and J called. Part of the clones is not carried over; for the studies checked, unresolved V genes explain less than half of this, and the remainder is unexplained. The DNA gave D and trimming, while V, J and clone size come from that table. The sample contains around 2,000,000 clones, roughly 94% of them found a single time. The top ten clones comprise around 0.13% of the sample.

The sequence was obtained from a man younger than 30 in good health. The V and J genes are TRBV14 and TRBJ2-7; 9 central nucleotides agree with TRBD1. The sample was naive CD4+ T cells sorted from blood. The sample's cell subset or site, from its label and the paper: CD45RA+ positively selected. The bases are TGTGCCAGCAGCCGAGGACAGGGGCAGTCCTACGAGCAGTACTTC. The encoded protein is CASSRGQGQSYEQYF. The entire variable domain, with the stretches around the CDR3 drawn from the reference TRBV14 and TRBJ2-7 proteins, is EAGVTQFPSHSVIEKGQTVTLRCDPISGHDNLYWYRRVMGKEIKFLLHFVKESKQDESGMPNNRFLAERTGGTYSTLKVQPAELEDSGVYFCASSRGQGQSYEQYFGPGTRLTVT.